Listed here is a single TCR beta chain. This clonotype was detected only a few times. The antigen it recognizes is unknown. Within one base of it there is no much larger clone, and no base qualities were kept. These data come from a study of T-cell memory formation after mild COVID-19 (dated by TCRdb to the early 2020s). About the study as a whole: Most TCR sequence clusters were specific to one of the two donors. T-cell clones expanding and contracting after mild COVID-19 in two donors were tracked by longitudinal TCRalpha and TCRbeta repertoire sequencing. Two young, previously healthy adult volunteers, one female and one male, were included in the cohort.

Beyond this particular receptor, the publication reports: Contracting CD4+ clones were found mainly in CM and EM memory subsets, while CD8+ clones were enriched in EMRA. Some responding clones were detected in pre-infection memory, which suggested that pre-existing cross-reactive memory T cells had joined the SARS-CoV-2 response. Only a couple of mild cases were covered in the study, and larger cohorts including severe cases with pre-infection samples were considered necessary. Whether the second-wave clones peaking on day 37 were SARS-CoV-2 specific was not confirmed. Clones that contracted from day 15 to 85 showed balanced CD4/CD8 phenotypes, whereas a second wave of clones that expanded from day 15 to 37 leaned towards CD4+.

PBMCs were isolated by Ficoll-Paque density gradient centrifugation. Instrument on record: Illumina NovaSeq 6000. TCRalpha and TCRbeta cDNA libraries were constructed by 5'RACE with constant-segment primers, with sample barcodes and unique molecular identifiers being introduced. RNA was extracted from every sample with Trizol reagent. Amplification of the libraries took two PCR steps, and the second step added a second sample barcode plus Illumina TruSeq adapters. Sequencing of libraries was performed on an Illumina NovaSeq with 2 x 150 bp paired-end reads. As for how the authors treated the data: With migec v1.2.7, reads were demultiplexed and then collapsed into UMI-guided consensus sequences. Using mixcr v2.1.11, UMI consensuses were aligned to TRA and TRB V and J templates and then assembled into clonotypes. A clonotype was counted as expanded or contracted only if both edgeR and NoisET called the change significant, with noise models trained on biological replicates. edgeR calls used a false discovery rate-adjusted p below 0.01 and a log2 fold-change threshold of 1. As an exploratory analysis of dynamics, max-normalized trajectories of the 1000 most abundant clonotypes were examined with PCA combined with hierarchical clustering. The CD4 or CD8 phenotype of responding clones was assigned using the separately sequenced CD4+ and CD8+ repertoires. TCRdb trimmed public reads at Q25 via fastp, called clones via MiXCR and kept in-frame beta chains. Rows with one shared CDR3 protein collapse into an entry with the most common genes and DNA. The V and J calls shown here were made by TCRdb, not taken from the authors' results. The sample profile shows fewer than 600,000 distinct CDR3 sequences; less than 25% of them were found once. Approximately 8.4% of the sample goes to the ten largest clones.

V is trimmed back by 5 bases and J by 13 bases, and the junction contains 5 bases that no gene match accounts for. The CDR3 measures 12 amino acids from cysteine to phenylalanine. The only DNA kept is the CDR3, 36 bases in frame from the first base. CDR1 and CDR2 were assigned from the germline V gene as SGHTA and FQGNSA. This clonotype originated in an adult woman who had mild COVID-19 (a few samples of this study predate the infection). The sample titles of this study are shuffled in the database, so cell type and time point are left out; the donor was told from shared clones. The sequence is built from TRBV7-2 and TRBJ2-1, with 10 junctional bases fitting TRBD2. The sample taken for sequencing was PBMCs or a T cell subset sorted from them (not recorded which). The CDR3 here reads CASSAGLAHQFF. The bases are TGTGCCAGCAGCGCGGGACTAGCGCATCAGTTCTTC.